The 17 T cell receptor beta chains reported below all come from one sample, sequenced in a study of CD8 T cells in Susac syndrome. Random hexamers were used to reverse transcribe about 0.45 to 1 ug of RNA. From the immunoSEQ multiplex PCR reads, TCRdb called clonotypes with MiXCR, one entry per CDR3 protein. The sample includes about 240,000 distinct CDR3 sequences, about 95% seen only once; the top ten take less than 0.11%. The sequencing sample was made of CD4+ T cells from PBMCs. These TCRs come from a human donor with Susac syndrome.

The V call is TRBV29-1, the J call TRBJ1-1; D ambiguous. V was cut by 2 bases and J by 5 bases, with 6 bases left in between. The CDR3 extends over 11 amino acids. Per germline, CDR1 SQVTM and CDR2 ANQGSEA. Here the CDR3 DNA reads TGCAGCGTTGAAAATGCTACTGAAGCTTTCTTT. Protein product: CSVENATEAFF.

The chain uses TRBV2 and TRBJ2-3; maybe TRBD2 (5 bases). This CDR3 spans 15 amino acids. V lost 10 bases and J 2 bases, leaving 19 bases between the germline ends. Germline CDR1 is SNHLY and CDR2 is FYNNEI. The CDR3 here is CATGDIASYTDTQYF. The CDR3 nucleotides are TGTGCCACTGGGGATATAGCGTCCTACACAGATACGCAGTATTTT.

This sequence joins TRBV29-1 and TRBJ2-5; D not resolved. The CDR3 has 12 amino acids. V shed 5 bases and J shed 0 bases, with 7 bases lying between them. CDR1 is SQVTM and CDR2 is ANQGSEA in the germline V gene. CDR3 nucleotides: TGCAGCGTTAATCGGTACCAAGAGACCCAGTACTTC. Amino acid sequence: CSVNRYQETQYF.

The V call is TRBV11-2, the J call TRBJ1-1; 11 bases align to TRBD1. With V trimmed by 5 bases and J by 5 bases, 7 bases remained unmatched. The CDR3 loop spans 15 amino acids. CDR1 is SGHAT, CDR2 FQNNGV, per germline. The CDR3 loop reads CASSTGDRGWTEAFF. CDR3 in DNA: TGTGCCAGCAGCACGGGGGACAGGGGGTGGACTGAAGCTTTCTTT.

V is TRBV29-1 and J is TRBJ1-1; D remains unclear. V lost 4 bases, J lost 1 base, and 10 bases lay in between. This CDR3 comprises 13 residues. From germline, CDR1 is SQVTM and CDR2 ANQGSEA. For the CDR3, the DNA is TGCAGCGTTGTGGGTGCGGGGAACACTGAAGCTTTCTTT. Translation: CSVVGAGNTEAFF.

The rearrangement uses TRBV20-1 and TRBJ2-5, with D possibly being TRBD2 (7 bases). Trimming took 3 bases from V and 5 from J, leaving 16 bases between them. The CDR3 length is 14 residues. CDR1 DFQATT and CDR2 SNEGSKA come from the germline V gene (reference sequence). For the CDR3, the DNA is TGCAGTGCTAGCTCCGGGGGGCGGACGGAGACCCAGTACTTC. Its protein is CSASSGGRTETQYF.

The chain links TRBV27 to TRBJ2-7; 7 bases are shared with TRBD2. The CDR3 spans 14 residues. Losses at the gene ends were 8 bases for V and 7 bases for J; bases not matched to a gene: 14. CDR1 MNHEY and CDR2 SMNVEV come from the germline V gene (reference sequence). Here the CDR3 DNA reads TGTGCCAGCCCTCTATGGCGGGAGCTTTGGGAGCAGTACTTC. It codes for CASPLWRELWEQYF.

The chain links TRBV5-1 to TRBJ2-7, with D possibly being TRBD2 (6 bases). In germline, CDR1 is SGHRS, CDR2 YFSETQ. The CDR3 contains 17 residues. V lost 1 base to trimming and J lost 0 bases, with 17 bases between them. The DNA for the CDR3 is TGCGCCAGCAGCTTGCGTCCGCGGGAAGCCCGCTCCTACGAGCAGTACTTC. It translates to CASSLRPREARSYEQYF.

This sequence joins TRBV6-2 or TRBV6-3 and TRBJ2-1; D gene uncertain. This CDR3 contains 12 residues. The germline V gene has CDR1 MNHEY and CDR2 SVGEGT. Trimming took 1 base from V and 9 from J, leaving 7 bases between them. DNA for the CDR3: TGTGCCAGCAGTTACTATCCGCCTGAGCAGTTCTTC. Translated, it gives CASSYYPPEQFF.

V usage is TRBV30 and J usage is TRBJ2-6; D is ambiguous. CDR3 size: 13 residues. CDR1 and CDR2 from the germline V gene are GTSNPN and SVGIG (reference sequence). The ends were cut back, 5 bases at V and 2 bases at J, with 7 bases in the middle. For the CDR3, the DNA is TGTGCCTGGGGTTGGACTGGGGCCAACGTCCTGACTTTC. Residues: CAWGWTGANVLTF.

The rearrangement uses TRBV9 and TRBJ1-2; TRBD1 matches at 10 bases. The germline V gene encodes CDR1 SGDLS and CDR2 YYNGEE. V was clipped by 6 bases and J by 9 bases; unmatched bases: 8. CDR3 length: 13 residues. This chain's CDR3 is CASTRDRGGSYTF. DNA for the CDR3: TGTGCCAGCACCCGGGACAGGGGAGGGAGCTACACCTTC. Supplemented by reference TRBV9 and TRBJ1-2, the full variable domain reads DSGVTQTPKHLITATGQRVTLRCSPRSGDLSVYWYQQSLDQGLQFLIQYYNGEERAKGNILERFSAQQFPDLHSELNLSSLELGDSALYFCASTRDRGGSYTFGSGTRLTVV.

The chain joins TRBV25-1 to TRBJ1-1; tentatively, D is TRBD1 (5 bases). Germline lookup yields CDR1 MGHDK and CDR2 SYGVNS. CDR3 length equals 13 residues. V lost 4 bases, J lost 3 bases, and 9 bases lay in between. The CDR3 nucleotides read TGTGCCAGCAGTGTGCAGGGATACACTGAAGCTTTCTTT. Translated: CASSVQGYTEAFF.

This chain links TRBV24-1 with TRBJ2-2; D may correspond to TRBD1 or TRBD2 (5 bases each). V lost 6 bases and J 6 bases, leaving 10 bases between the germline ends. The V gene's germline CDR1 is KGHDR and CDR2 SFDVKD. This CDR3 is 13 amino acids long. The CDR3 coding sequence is TGTGCCACCAGTTTTCAGGGAGCCGGGGAGCTGTTTTTT. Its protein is CATSFQGAGELFF.

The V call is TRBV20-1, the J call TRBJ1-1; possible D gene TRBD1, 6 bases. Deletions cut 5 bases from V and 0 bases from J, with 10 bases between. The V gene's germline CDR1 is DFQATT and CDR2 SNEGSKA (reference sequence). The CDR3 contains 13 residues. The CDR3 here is CSALDSLNTEAFF. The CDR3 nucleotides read TGCAGTGCTTTGGACAGCTTGAACACTGAAGCTTTCTTT.

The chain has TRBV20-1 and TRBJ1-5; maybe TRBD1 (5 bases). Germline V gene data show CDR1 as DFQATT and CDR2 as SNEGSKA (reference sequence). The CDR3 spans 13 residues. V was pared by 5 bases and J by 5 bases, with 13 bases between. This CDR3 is CSASLGEYQPQHF. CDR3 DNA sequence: TGCAGTGCTTCCCTAGGGGAGTATCAGCCCCAGCATTTT.

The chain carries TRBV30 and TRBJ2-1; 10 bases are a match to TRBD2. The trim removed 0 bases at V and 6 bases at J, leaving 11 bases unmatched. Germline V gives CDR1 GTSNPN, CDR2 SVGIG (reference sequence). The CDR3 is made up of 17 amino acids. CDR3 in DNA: TGTGCCTGGAGTGTCGGAAGGACTAGCGGTTCTCCCAATGAGCAGTTCTTC. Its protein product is CAWSVGRTSGSPNEQFF.

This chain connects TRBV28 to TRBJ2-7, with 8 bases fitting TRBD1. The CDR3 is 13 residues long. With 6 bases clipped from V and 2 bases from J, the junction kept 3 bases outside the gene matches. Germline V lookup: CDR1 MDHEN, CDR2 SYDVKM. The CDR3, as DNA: TGTGCCAGCAGGGAGACAGGGGCCTACGAGCAGTACTTC. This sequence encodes CASRETGAYEQYF.